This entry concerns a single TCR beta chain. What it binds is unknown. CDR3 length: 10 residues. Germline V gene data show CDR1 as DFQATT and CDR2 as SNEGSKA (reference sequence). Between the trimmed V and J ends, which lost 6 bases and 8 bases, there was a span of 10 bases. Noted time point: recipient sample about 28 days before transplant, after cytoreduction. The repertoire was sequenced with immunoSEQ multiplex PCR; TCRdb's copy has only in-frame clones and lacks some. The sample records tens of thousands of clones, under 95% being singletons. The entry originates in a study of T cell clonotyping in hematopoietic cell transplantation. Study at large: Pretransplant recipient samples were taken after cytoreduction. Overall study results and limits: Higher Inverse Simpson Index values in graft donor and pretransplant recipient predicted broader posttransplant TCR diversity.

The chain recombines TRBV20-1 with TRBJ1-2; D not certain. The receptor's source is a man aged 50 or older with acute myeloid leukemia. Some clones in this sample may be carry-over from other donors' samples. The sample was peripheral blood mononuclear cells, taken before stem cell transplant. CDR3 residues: CSAPVGGYTF. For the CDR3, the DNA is TGCAGTGCCCCGGTGGGGGGCTACACCTTC.